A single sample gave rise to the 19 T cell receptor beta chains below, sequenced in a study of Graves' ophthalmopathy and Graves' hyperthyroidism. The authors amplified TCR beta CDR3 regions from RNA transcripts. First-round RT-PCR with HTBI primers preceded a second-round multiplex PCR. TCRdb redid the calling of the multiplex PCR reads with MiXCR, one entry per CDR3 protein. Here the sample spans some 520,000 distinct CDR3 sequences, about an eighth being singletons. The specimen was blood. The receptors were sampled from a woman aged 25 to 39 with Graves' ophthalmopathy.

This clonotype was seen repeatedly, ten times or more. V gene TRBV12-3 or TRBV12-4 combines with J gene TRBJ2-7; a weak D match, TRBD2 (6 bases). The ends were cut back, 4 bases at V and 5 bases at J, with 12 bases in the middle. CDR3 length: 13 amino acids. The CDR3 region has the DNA TGTGCCAGCAGTTCCGGGACTCTTAACGAGCAGTACTTC. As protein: CASSSGTLNEQYF.

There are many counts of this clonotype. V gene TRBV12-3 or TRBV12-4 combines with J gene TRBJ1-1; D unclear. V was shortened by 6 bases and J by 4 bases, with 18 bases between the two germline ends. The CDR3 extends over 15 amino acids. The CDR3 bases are TGTGCCAGCAGCCTGGGCAGCCGCGGTGGCACTGAAGCTTTCTTT. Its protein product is CASSLGSRGGTEAFF.

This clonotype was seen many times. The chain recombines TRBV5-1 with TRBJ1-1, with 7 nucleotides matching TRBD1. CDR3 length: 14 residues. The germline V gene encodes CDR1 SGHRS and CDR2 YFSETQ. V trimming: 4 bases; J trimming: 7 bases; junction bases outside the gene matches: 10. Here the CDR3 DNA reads TGCGCCAGCAGCGGGGAGACAGGGTCGCTTGAAGCTTTCTTT. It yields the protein CASSGETGSLEAFF.

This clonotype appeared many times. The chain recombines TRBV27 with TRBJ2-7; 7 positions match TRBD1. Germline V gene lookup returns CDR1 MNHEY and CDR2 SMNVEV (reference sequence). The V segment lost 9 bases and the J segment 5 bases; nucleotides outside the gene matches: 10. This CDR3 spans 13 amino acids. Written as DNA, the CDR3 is TGTGCCAGAAAAACTAAGACAGGGAACGAGCAGTACTTC. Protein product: CARKTKTGNEQYF.

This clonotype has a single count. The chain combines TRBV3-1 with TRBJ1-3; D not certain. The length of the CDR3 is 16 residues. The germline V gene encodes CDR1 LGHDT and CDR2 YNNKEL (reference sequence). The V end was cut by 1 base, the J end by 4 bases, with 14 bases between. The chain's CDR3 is CASSQVGHLTGNTIYF. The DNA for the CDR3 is TGTGCCAGCAGCCAAGTAGGGCATCTGACGGGAAACACCATATATTTT.

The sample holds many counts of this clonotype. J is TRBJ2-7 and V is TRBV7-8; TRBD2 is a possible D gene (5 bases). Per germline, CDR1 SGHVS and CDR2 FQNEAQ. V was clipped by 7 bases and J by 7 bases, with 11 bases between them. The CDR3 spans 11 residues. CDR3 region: CASTSSGEQYF. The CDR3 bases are TGTGCCAGCACCTCCTCGGGGGAGCAGTACTTC.

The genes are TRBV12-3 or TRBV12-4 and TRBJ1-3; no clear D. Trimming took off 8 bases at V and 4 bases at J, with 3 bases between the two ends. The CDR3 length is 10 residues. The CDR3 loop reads CASRGNTIYF. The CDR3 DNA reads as TGTGCCAGCCGGGGAAACACCATATATTTT.

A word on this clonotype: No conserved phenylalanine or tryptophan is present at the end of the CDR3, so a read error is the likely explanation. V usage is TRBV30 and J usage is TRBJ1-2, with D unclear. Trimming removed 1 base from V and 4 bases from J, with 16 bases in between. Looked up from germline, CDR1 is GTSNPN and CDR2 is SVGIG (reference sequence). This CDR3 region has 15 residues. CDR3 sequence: CAWSARQPLGYGYTL. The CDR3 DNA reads TGTGCCTGGAGTGCCCGCCAGCCCCTGGGCTATGGCTACACCTTG.

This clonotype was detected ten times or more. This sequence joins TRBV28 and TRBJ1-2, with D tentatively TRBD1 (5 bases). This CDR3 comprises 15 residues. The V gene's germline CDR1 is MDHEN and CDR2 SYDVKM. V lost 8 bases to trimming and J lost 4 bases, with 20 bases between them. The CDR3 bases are TGTGCCAGCTCGTCGGTGAACCTGGGGGGCTATGGCTACACCTTC. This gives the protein CASSSVNLGGYGYTF.

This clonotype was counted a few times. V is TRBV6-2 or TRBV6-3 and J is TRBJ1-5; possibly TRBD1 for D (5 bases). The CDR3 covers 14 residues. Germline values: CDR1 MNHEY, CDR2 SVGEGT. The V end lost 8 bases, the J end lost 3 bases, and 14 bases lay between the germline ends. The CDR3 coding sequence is TGTGCCAGCGCTAAGGGACCGATCAATCAGCCCCAGCATTTT. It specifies CASAKGPINQPQHF.

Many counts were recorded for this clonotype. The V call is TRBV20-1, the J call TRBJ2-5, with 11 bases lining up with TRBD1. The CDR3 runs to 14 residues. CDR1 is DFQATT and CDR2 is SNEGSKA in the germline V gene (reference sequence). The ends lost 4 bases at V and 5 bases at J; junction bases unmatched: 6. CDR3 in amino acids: CSATGQGAEETQYF. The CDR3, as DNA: TGCAGTGCTACCGGACAGGGGGCCGAGGAGACCCAGTACTTC.

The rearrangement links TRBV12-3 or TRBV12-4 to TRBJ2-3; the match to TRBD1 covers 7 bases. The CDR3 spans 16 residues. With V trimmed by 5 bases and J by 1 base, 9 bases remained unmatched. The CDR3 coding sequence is TGTGCCAGCAGTGCCCTTACAGGGGTGGGCACAGATACGCAGTATTTT. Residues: CASSALTGVGTDTQYF.

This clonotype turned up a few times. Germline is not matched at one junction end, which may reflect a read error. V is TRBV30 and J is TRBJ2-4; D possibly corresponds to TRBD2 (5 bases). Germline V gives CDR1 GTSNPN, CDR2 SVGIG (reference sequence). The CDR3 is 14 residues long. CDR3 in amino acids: CAWRRAGDIGIKYF. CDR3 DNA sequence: TGTGCCTGGAGAAGGGCGGGTGACATTGGCATTAAGTACTTC.

The DNA of the CDR3 is TGCAGTGCTAGAGGATCGCCAGGGGGCCCGAGCTCCTATAATTCACCCCTCCACTTT. Translation gives CSARGSPGGPSSYNSPLHF. The chain joins TRBV20-1 to TRBJ1-6; 8 nucleotides line up with TRBD1. Germline assignment: CDR1 DFQATT and CDR2 SNEGSKA (reference sequence). The CDR3 consists of 19 residues. With 1 base clipped from V and 0 bases from J, the junction kept 11 bases outside the gene matches.

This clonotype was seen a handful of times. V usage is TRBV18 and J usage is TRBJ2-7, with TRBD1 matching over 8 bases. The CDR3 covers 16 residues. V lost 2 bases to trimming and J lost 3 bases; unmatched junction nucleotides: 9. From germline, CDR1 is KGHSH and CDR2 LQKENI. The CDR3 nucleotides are TGTGCCAGCTCACCAATTACTGGACAGGGTAACTACGAGCAGTACTTC. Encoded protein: CASSPITGQGNYEQYF.

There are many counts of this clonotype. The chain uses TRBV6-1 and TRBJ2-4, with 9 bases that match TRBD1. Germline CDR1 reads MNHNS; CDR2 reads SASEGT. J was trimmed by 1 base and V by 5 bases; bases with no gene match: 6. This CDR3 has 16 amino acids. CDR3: CASSPNRGQAKNIQYF. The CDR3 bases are TGTGCCAGCAGTCCAAACAGGGGGCAGGCCAAAAACATTCAGTACTTC.

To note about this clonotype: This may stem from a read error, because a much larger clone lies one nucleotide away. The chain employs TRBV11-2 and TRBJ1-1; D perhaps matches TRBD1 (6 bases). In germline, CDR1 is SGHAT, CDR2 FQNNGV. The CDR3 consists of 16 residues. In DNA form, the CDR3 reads TGTGCCAGCAGCTTCAGTGGGGGCCCTGAGAGGACTGAAGCTTGCTTT. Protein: CASSFSGGPERTEACF.

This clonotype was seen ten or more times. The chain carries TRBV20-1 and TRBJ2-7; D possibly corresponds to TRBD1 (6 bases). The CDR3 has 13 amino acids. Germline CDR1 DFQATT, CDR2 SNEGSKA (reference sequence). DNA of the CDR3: TGCAGCAGATCTCGGGACACCAGCGGCGAGCAGTACTTC. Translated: CSRSRDTSGEQYF.

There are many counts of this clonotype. CDR3 bases: TGTGCCACCAGTGATTCGACAGCGCCGGTCGAGCAGTACTTC. Translating it yields CATSDSTAPVEQYF. V gene TRBV24-1 combines with J gene TRBJ2-7; maybe TRBD1 (5 bases). The CDR3 has 14 residues. V lost 2 bases to trimming and J lost 6 bases, with 13 bases between them. The germline V gene has CDR1 KGHDR and CDR2 SFDVKD.